The following is a T cell receptor (beta chain) sequence with its context. Sequenced by immunoSEQ multiplex PCR; TCRdb stores in-frame clones only, minus some. This sample has around 54,000 clones; about 92% occur once, and the top ten carry 9.5% to 12%. The V end lost 0 bases, the J end lost 6 bases, and 6 bases lay between the germline ends. Germline assignment: CDR1 SGHVS and CDR2 FNYEAQ. This CDR3 has 12 amino acids. This TCR was sampled from a middle-aged man with rheumatoid arthritis. The chain couples TRBV7-6 to TRBJ2-7, with D possibly being TRBD2 (5 bases). The sample comprised PBMCs. CDR3 residues: CASSLAGSEQYF. As DNA, the CDR3 is TGTGCCAGCAGCTTAGCAGGGAGCGAGCAGTACTTC.